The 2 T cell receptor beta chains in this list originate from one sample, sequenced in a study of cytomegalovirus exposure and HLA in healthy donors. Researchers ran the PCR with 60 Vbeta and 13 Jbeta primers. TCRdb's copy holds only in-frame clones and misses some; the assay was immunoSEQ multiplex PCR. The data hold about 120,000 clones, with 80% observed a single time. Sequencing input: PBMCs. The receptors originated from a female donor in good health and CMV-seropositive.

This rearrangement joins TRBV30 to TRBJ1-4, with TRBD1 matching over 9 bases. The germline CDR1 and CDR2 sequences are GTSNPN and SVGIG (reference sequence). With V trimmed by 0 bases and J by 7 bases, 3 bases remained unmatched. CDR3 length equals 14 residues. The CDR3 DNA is TGTGCCTGGAGTGTAGGACAGGGGCGTGAAAAACTGTTTTTT. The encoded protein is CAWSVGQGREKLFF.

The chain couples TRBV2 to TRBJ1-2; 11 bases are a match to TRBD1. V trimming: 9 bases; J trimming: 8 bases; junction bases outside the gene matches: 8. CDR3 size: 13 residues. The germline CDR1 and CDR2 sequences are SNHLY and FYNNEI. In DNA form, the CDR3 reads TGTGCCAGATCCGGGACAGGGGGAGGCGGCTACACCTTC. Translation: CARSGTGGGGYTF.